A single sample gave rise to the 26 T cell receptor beta chains below, sequenced in a study of T cell responses to AZD1222 COVID-19 vaccine. Clones were read by immunoSEQ multiplex PCR, and TCRdb kept only the in-frame ones, dropping some. The repertoire has 100,000 or so clones, 70% to 90% of them found once; the top ten carry roughly 1.4%. The input for sequencing was peripheral blood, taken on day 0 of AZD1222 vaccination. Receptors were obtained from an adult in good health.

The V call is TRBV5-1, the J call TRBJ2-7; 9 positions agree with TRBD1. V lost 4 bases, J lost 3 bases, and 11 bases stayed unmatched. This CDR3 has 16 amino acids. Germline V CDR1 and CDR2: SGHRS, YFSETQ. The CDR3 region has the DNA TGCGCCAGCAGCCCTGACAGGGGGGAAGGATACTACGAGCAGTACTTC. Residues: CASSPDRGEGYYEQYF.

The genes are TRBV19 and TRBJ2-7; TRBD1 matches 9 bases. After removal of 3 bases from V and 4 bases from J, the junction contained 7 bases not matched to a gene. The germline V gene encodes CDR1 LNHDA and CDR2 SQIVND (reference sequence). This CDR3 comprises 15 residues. In DNA, the CDR3 is TGTGCCAGTAGTATCCCCGGACAGGGGATTTACGAGCAGTACTTC. The encoded protein is CASSIPGQGIYEQYF. The variable domain in full, completed from reference TRBV19 and TRBJ2-7, reads DGGITQSPKYLFRKEGQNVTLSCEQNLNHDAMYWYRQDPGQGLRLIYYSQIVNDFQKGDIAEGYSVSREKKESFPLTVTSAQKNPTAFYLCASSIPGQGIYEQYFGPGTRLTVT.

This clone is a singleton in its sample. The CDR3 spells CASSPGGGFTDTQYF. The CDR3 nucleotides read TGTGCCAGCAGCCCAGGGGGAGGTTTCACAGATACGCAGTATTTT. The chain combines TRBV11-3 with TRBJ2-3; tentatively, D is TRBD1 (7 bases). CDR1 is SGHNT, CDR2 YENEEA, per germline. This CDR3 spans 15 amino acids. Trimming stripped 5 bases from V and 2 bases from J, with 14 bases between.

This chain joins TRBV28 and TRBJ2-7; D is unresolved. Germline CDR1 is MDHEN and CDR2 is SYDVKM. CDR3 length: 15 amino acids. Trimming pared 3 bases from V and 1 base from J, leaving 13 bases between. CDR3 sequence reads: CASSFIPGSSYEQYF. The CDR3 nucleotides are TGTGCCAGCAGTTTTATTCCAGGTTCTTCCTACGAGCAGTACTTC. The whole variable domain, remainder taken from reference TRBV28 and TRBJ2-7, is DVKVTQSSRYLVKRTGEKVFLECVQDMDHENMFWYRQDPGLGLRLIYFSYDVKMKEKGDIPEGYSVSREKKERFSLILESASTNQTSMYLCASSFIPGSSYEQYFGPGTRLTVT.

The J gene is TRBJ1-1, the V gene TRBV9; TRBD1 matches 8 bases. The germline CDR1 and CDR2 sequences are SGDLS and YYNGEE. V was clipped by 4 bases and J by 5 bases; unmatched bases: 13. There are 16 residues in the CDR3. In DNA form, the CDR3 reads TGTGCCAGCAGCCCCACCCGGGGGACAGGTGGGACTGAAGCTTTCTTT. This codes for CASSPTRGTGGTEAFF.

The chain carries TRBV5-3 and TRBJ1-1, with 7 bases that match TRBD1. TRBV5-3 has ORF status, its function being uncertain. The ends lost 5 bases at V and 0 bases at J; junction bases unmatched: 31. This CDR3 spans 23 amino acids. The CDR3 sequence is CARSTGPKGGTDAFIVMNTEAFF. Written as DNA, the CDR3 is TGTGCCAGAAGTACAGGGCCGAAGGGAGGGACAGATGCCTTTATCGTAATGAACACTGAAGCTTTCTTT.

A remark on this clone: The junction departs from the called germline gene at one end, perhaps through a read error. This chain joins TRBV7-2 and TRBJ1-1, with D hard to call. The germline CDR1 and CDR2 sequences are SGHTA and FQGNSA. CDR3 size: 15 residues. Here the CDR3 reads CASSPLAGSHTEAFF. The CDR3 DNA reads TGTGCCAGCAGCCCCTTGGCCGGTTCTCACACCGAAGCTTTCTTT.

V usage is TRBV6-2 or TRBV6-3 and J usage is TRBJ1-5, with D possibly being TRBD1 (5 bases). CDR1 MNHEY and CDR2 SVGEGT come from the germline V gene. Trimming took off 2 bases at V and 4 bases at J, with 21 bases between the two ends. The CDR3 contains 18 residues. The CDR3 nucleotides are TGTGCCAGCAGTTACGGGGCGCCAGACCACCAATCGAATCAGCCCCAGCATTTT. It codes for CASSYGAPDHQSNQPQHF.

CDR3 nucleotides: TGCAGTGCTAGTCCCCTAGCGGGAGTAAACCCCTCCACCACAGATACGCAGTATTTT. Amino acids: CSASPLAGVNPSTTDTQYF. The rearrangement uses TRBV20-1 and TRBJ2-3; 10 bases agree with TRBD2. The V and J ends lost 3 bases and 2 bases, in that order; junction bases with no gene match: 17. The CDR3 is made up of 19 amino acids. Germline V gene lookup returns CDR1 DFQATT and CDR2 SNEGSKA (reference sequence).

The chain is built from TRBV19 and TRBJ1-5; D possibly corresponds to TRBD1 (5 bases). Trimming stripped 4 bases from V and 11 bases from J, with 24 bases between. Germline CDR1 LNHDA, CDR2 SQIVND (reference sequence). The CDR3 length is 16 residues. The CDR3 reads CASSTGTVFRFVSQHF. The CDR3 bases are TGTGCCAGTAGTACCGGGACGGTCTTCCGTTTTGTGTCCCAGCATTTT.

The V and J genes are TRBV7-2 and TRBJ1-1; tentative D call: TRBD1 (6 bases). The CDR3 has 15 residues. Germline CDR1 and CDR2: SGHTA and FQGNSA. The germline V and J ends were trimmed by 3 bases and 1 base, with 12 bases remaining between them. Here the CDR3 DNA reads TGTGCCAGCAGCTTCTCGGGACACCCGAACACTGAAGCTTTCTTT. Its protein is CASSFSGHPNTEAFF. The variable domain in full, with the rest retrieved from reference TRBV7-2 and TRBJ1-1, is GAGVSQSPSNKVTEKGKDVELRCDPISGHTALYWYRQSLGQGLEFLIYFQGNSAPDKSGLPSDRFSAERTGGSVSTLTIQRTQQEDSAVYLCASSFSGHPNTEAFFGQGTRLTVV.

J is TRBJ1-2 and V is TRBV19, with 7 bases lining up with TRBD1. Trimming took 5 bases from V and 4 from J; bases not matched to a gene: 10. Germline V lookup: CDR1 LNHDA, CDR2 SQIVND (reference sequence). This CDR3 spans 15 amino acids. The CDR3, as DNA: TGTGCCAGTAGTGGACCGGGACAGAGCTCCTATGGCTACACCTTC. It is translated as CASSGPGQSSYGYTF.

The chain couples TRBV6-5 to TRBJ1-1, with a possible D match to TRBD1 (5 bases). The CDR3 is 13 residues long. Germline CDR1 reads MNHEY; CDR2 reads SVGAGI. Trimming removed 7 bases from V and 6 bases from J, with 15 bases in between. This CDR3 is CASNTGPGAEAFF. The CDR3 coding sequence is TGTGCCAGCAATACGGGGCCGGGCGCTGAAGCTTTCTTT.

This clone has ten or more counts. V and J are TRBV15 and TRBJ2-7; tentatively, D is TRBD1 or TRBD2 (5 bases each). Deletions cut 5 bases from V and 5 bases from J, with 19 bases between. CDR1 and CDR2 from the germline V gene are LNHNV and YYDKDF (reference sequence). The CDR3 contains 15 residues. In DNA, the CDR3 is TGTGCCACCAGCCTAGAAACCCACCAGGGAGACGAGCAGTACTTC. Protein: CATSLETHQGDEQYF.

This rearrangement joins TRBV19 to TRBJ2-1; 9 bases align to TRBD2. The ends lost 2 bases at V and 9 bases at J; junction bases unmatched: 11. The germline V gene encodes CDR1 LNHDA and CDR2 SQIVND (reference sequence). The CDR3 covers 16 residues. The CDR3 here is CASSIWASGTFSEQFF. In DNA form, the CDR3 reads TGTGCCAGTAGTATATGGGCTAGCGGGACTTTTAGTGAGCAGTTCTTC.

The chain has TRBV20-1 and TRBJ1-1; no clear D. Trimming took off 6 bases at V and 1 base at J, with 6 bases between the two ends. This CDR3 comprises 11 residues. The germline gives CDR1 DFQATT, CDR2 SNEGSKA (reference sequence). The CDR3 is CSAPTNTEAFF. CDR3 DNA: TGCAGTGCCCCGACGAACACTGAAGCTTTCTTT.

This rearrangement joins TRBV28 to TRBJ1-2; 7 positions agree with TRBD1. The CDR3 extends over 12 amino acids. Germline V gene data show CDR1 as MDHEN and CDR2 as SYDVKM. After removal of 3 bases from V and 8 bases from J, the junction contained 3 bases not matched to a gene. CDR3 region: CASSFEQGGYTF. The DNA for the CDR3 is TGTGCCAGCAGTTTCGAACAGGGGGGCTACACCTTC.

This sequence joins TRBV28 and TRBJ1-6; D is uncertain. This CDR3 has 15 amino acids. Trimming left V 5 bases short and J 0 bases short, with 8 bases between. From germline, CDR1 is MDHEN and CDR2 SYDVKM. The CDR3 DNA is TGTGCCAGCAGTAGTGAGGGCTCCTATAATTCACCCCTCCACTTT. Amino acid sequence: CASSSEGSYNSPLHF.

The chain recombines TRBV5-4 with TRBJ1-5; D is ambiguous. V shed 1 base and J shed 0 bases, with 5 bases lying between them. The CDR3 sequence is 14 residues long. Germline-derived CDR1 and CDR2 are SGHNT and YYREEE (reference sequence). CDR3 nucleotides: TGTGCCAGCAGCTTGTTTGGTAGCAATCAGCCCCAGCATTTT. It encodes CASSLFGSNQPQHF.

The chain uses TRBV5-1 and TRBJ1-1; no clear D gene. The ends were cut back, 3 bases at V and 0 bases at J, with 9 bases in the middle. Germline V gives CDR1 SGHRS, CDR2 YFSETQ. This CDR3 contains 14 residues. This CDR3 reads CASSSGNMNTEAFF. CDR3 sequence (DNA): TGCGCCAGCAGCTCCGGTAATATGAACACTGAAGCTTTCTTT.

J is TRBJ1-1 and V is TRBV4-2, with no clear D. The V gene lost 1 base and the J gene lost 9 bases, with 9 bases spanning the gap. The length of the CDR3 is 12 residues. CDR1 and CDR2 from the germline V gene are LGHNA and YNFKEQ. CDR3 in amino acids: CASSQGRGQAFF. CDR3 nucleotide sequence: TGTGCCAGCAGCCAAGGGAGAGGACAAGCTTTCTTT.

V gene TRBV6-4 combines with J gene TRBJ1-5, with D possibly TRBD1 on 5 matching bases. V was shortened by 3 bases and J by 0 bases, with 6 bases between the two germline ends. Germline values: CDR1 MRHNA, CDR2 SNTAGT. This CDR3 is built from 14 residues. This chain's CDR3 is CASSEGDSNQPQHF. The CDR3 DNA follows: TGTGCCAGCAGTGAGGGGGATAGCAATCAGCCCCAGCATTTT.

The chain couples TRBV19 to TRBJ2-3; D is possibly TRBD1 or TRBD2 (5 bases each). The CDR3 is 15 amino acids. V gave up 3 bases and J gave up 2 bases, with 12 bases separating them. The V gene's germline CDR1 is LNHDA and CDR2 SQIVND (reference sequence). The CDR3 spells CASSIGTAFTDTQYF. As DNA, the CDR3 is TGTGCCAGTAGTATCGGGACCGCGTTCACAGATACGCAGTATTTT.

The chain links TRBV3-1 (or the pseudogene TRBV3-2) to TRBJ2-1; D is possibly TRBD1 or TRBD2 (5 bases each). Germline V lookup: CDR1 LGHDT, CDR2 YNNKEL (reference sequence). Trimming took 0 bases from V and 8 from J, leaving 14 bases between them. This CDR3 spans 15 amino acids. The CDR3, as DNA: TGTGCCAGCAGCCAAGAAGGGGCTAGCATAGATGAGCAGTTCTTC. Its translation: CASSQEGASIDEQFF.

The chain carries TRBV11-2 and TRBJ2-3, with a weak D call TRBD2 (6 bases). The CDR3 contains 15 residues. The V end was cut by 5 bases, the J end by 6 bases, with 18 bases between. Germline loops: CDR1 SGHAT, CDR2 FQNNGV. The CDR3 sequence is CASSPPAGGIDTQYF. DNA for the CDR3: TGTGCCAGCAGCCCCCCGGCTGGCGGGATCGATACGCAGTATTTT. Based on the CDR3 plus reference TRBV11-2 and TRBJ2-3, the full variable domain is EAGVAQSPRYKIIEKRQSVAFWCNPISGHATLYWYQQILGQGPKLLIQFQNNGVVDDSQLPKDRFSAERLKGVDSTLKIQPAKLEDSAVYLCASSPPAGGIDTQYFGPGTRLTVL.

The table lists this clone with many counts. This chain links TRBV11-2 with TRBJ2-4; D is possibly TRBD1 or TRBD2 (5 bases each). The CDR3 extends over 16 amino acids. V shed 1 base and J shed 3 bases, with 13 bases lying between them. Germline loops: CDR1 SGHAT, CDR2 FQNNGV. CDR3 in amino acids: CASSLVGDKGKNIQYF. CDR3 bases: TGTGCCAGCAGCTTAGTGGGGGATAAGGGCAAAAACATTCAGTACTTC.